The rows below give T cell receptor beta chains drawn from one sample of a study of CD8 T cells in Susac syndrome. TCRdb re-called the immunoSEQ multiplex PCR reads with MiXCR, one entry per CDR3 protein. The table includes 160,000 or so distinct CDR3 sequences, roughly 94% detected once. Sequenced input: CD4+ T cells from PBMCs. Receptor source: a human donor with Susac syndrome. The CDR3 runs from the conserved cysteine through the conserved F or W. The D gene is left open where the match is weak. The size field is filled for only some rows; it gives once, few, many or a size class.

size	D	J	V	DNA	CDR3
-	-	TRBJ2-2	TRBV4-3	TGCGCCAGCAGCCAAGATGTGTCGGCGGTCGGGGAGCTGTTTTTT	CASSQDVSAVGELFF
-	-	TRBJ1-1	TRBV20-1	TGCAGTGCTGCCCTGTATAGGAGGCCCGAAGCTTTCTTT	CSAALYRRPEAFF
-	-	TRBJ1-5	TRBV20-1	TGCAGTGCCACAAGACCGGTGGGGAGCAATCAGCCCCAGCATTTT	CSATRPVGSNQPQHF
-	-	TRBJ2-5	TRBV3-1	TGTGCCAGCAGCCAGGCCCAGGGACAAGAGACCCAGTACTTC	CASSQAQGQETQYF
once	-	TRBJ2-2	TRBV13	TGTGCCAGCAGCTTACGCTCGCCGAACATCGGGGAGCTGTTTTTT	CASSLRSPNIGELFF
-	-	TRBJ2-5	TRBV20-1	TGCAGTGCTAGAGTCCTTGGGCAGCTCGAGACCCAGTACTTC	CSARVLGQLETQYF
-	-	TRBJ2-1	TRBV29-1	TGCAGCGTTGAGAGGGGCAGGTGGAATGAGCAGTTCTTC	CSVERGRWNEQFF
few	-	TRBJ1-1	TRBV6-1	TGTGCCAGCAGTACCCGTAACACTGAAGCTTTCTTT	CASSTRNTEAFF
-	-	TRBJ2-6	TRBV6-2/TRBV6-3	TGTGCCAGCAGGGTCCTCTCTGGGGCCAACGTCCTGACTTTC	CASRVLSGANVLTF
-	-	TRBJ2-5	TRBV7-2	TGTGCCAGCAGCTTAGGCGCTAGCTCGGAGACCCAGTACTTC	CASSLGASSETQYF
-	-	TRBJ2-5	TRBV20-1	TGCAGTGCTCTGTACCAAGAGACCCAGTACTTC	CSALYQETQYF
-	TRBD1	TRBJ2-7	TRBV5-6	TGTGCCAGCAGTCTGACAGGGACCTGGACTGGAATCTACGAGCAGTACTTC	CASSLTGTWTGIYEQYF
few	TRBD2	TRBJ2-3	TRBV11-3	TGTGCCAGCAGCTTAGGGACTAGCGGGGGAACAGATACGCAGTATTTT	CASSLGTSGGTDTQYF
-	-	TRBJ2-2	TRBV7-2	TGTGCCAGCAGCTTACATGGGGGAGGCGGGGAGCTGTTTTTT	CASSLHGGGGELFF
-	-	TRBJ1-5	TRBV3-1	TGTGCCAGCAGAGCCACAGGGAACAATCAGCCCCAGCATTTT	CASRATGNNQPQHF
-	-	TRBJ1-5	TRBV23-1	TGCGCCAGCGTGTTGGGGAATCAGCCCCAGCATTTT	CASVLGNQPQHF
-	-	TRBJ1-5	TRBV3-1	TGTGCCAGCAGCCAAGACAGGGCTCAGCCCCAGCATTTT	CASSQDRAQPQHF
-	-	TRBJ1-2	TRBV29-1	TGCAGCGTTGTCCGCGCATCCGTCCTATTCGGCTACACCTTC	CSVVRASVLFGYTF
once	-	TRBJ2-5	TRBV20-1	TGCAGTGCTTTCTCAGAGAAGGGCAAGACCCAGTACTTC	CSAFSEKGKTQYF
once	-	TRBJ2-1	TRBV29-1	TGCAGCGTTGGACCTCGACTCGGCCCCAATGAGCAGTTCTTC	CSVGPRLGPNEQFF
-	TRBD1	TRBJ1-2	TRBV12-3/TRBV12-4	TGTGCCAGCAGTTTGGGGACAGGGGCGAAACTCTATGGCTACACCTTC	CASSLGTGAKLYGYTF
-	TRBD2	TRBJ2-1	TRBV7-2	TGTGCCAGCAGCTTACGAGGACTAGCGGGTTACAATGAGCAGTTCTTC	CASSLRGLAGYNEQFF
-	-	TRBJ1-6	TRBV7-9	TGTGCCAGCAGCCCCGCCCACAGTTCCGGGAATTCACCCCTCCACTTT	CASSPAHSSGNSPLHF
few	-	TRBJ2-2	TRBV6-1	TGTGCCAGCAGGCAATTGGGCAACACCGGGGAGCTGTTTTTT	CASRQLGNTGELFF
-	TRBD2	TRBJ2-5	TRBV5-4	TGTGCCAGCAGGCCGGGACTAGCGGGGCAACAAGAGACCCAGTACTTC	CASRPGLAGQQETQYF
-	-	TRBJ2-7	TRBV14	TGTGCCAGCAGCCAATACAGTTACGAGCAGTACTTC	CASSQYSYEQYF
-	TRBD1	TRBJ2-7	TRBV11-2	TGTGCCAGCAGCTTCGTATCAGGGGGTCCCGGGTACGAGCAGTACTTC	CASSFVSGGPGYEQYF
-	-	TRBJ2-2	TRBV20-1	TGCAGTGCTCGGAGGGCGGAAAAGAACACCGGGGAGCTGTTTTTT	CSARRAEKNTGELFF
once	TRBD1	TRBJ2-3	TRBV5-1	TGCGCCAGCAGCTTGATGGGACAGGGGGCAGGGGATACGCAGTATTTT	CASSLMGQGAGDTQYF
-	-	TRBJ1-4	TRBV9	TGTGCCAGCAGCCCCCGAGGGAGGCCAGGGCGTGAAAAACTGTTTTTT	CASSPRGRPGREKLFF
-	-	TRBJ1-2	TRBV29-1	TGCAGCGTTGATGGGGGCTATGGCTACACCTTC	CSVDGGYGYTF
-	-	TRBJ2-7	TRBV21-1	TGTGCCAGCAGCAAAGTGATTCTTGGGGGCCCTTCCTACGAGCAGTACTTC	CASSKVILGGPSYEQYF